The 8 T cell receptor beta chains listed next were all sequenced from one sample in a study of blood T cell repertoires in COVID-19. Data came from immunoSEQ multiplex PCR; TCRdb stores just in-frame clones and leaves some out. The table records 200,000 to 250,000 clones, around 90% of them present only once. Sequencing was carried out using PBMCs or T cells enriched from blood (not recorded which). All receptors derive from a man aged 30-40 years who had been exposed to COVID-19.

J is TRBJ2-2 and V is TRBV4-3; D ambiguous. The CDR3 consists of 16 residues. The V gene lost 0 bases and the J gene lost 10 bases, with 18 bases spanning the gap. Germline-derived CDR1 and CDR2 are LGHNA and YSLEER. The CDR3 nucleotides are TGCGCCAGCAGCCAAGAGGAGACCGACCTCCCTCTGGAGCTGTTTTTT. This gives the protein CASSQEETDLPLELFF.

This clone appeared once. The chain is built from TRBV4-1 and TRBJ2-7; 8 nucleotides match TRBD2. CDR1 MGHRA and CDR2 YSYEKL come from the germline V gene. J lost 1 base, V lost 1 base, and 6 bases had no gene match. This CDR3 is built from 16 residues. CDR3 residues: CASSQVRAGVSYEQYF. In DNA, the CDR3 is TGCGCCAGCAGCCAAGTTCGAGCGGGGGTGTCCTACGAGCAGTACTTC.

The V call is TRBV2, the J call TRBJ2-7; 8 bases are shared with TRBD2. The germline CDR1 and CDR2 sequences are SNHLY and FYNNEI. V dropped 6 bases and J dropped 2; count of bases not matched to a gene: 12. This CDR3 region has 16 residues. The CDR3 here is CASSGGGGPKPYEQYF. The CDR3 bases are TGTGCCAGCAGCGGGGGCGGGGGGCCGAAACCCTACGAGCAGTACTTC.

This chain joins TRBV9 and TRBJ2-3, with 8 bases lining up with TRBD2. This CDR3 has 15 residues. The ends lost 1 base at V and 2 bases at J; junction bases unmatched: 3. In germline, CDR1 is SGDLS, CDR2 YYNGEE. CDR3 nucleotide sequence: TGTGCCAGCAGCGTAACTAGCGGACTCACAGATACGCAGTATTTT. It translates to CASSVTSGLTDTQYF.

This chain links TRBV7-6 with TRBJ2-1, with 8 bases that match TRBD2. The CDR3 runs 13 residues. The J segment lost 9 bases and the V segment lost 2 bases, leaving 3 bases of the junction unmatched. Germline CDR1 SGHVS, CDR2 FNYEAQ. In DNA form, the CDR3 reads TGTGCCAGCAGCTTACCGGGGGGGGTTGAGCAGTTCTTC. Translated, it gives CASSLPGGVEQFF.

Only one count was recorded for this clone. V is TRBV27 and J is TRBJ2-7; D may be TRBD1 (5 bases). Germline CDR1 reads MNHEY; CDR2 reads SMNVEV (reference sequence). The CDR3 loop spans 11 amino acids. V lost 7 bases and J 6 bases, leaving 10 bases between the germline ends. CDR3 loop: CASNMGPEQYF. CDR3 sequence (DNA): TGTGCCAGCAATATGGGGCCCGAGCAGTACTTC.

This clone appeared once. The chain has TRBV7-2 and TRBJ2-2, with 8 bases identical to TRBD2. CDR1 is SGHTA, CDR2 FQGNSA, per germline. The trim removed 2 bases at V and 0 bases at J, leaving 8 bases unmatched. The CDR3 runs 18 residues. As DNA, the CDR3 is TGTGCCAGCAGCTTATTCGCGGGGGGACTCACGAACACCGGGGAGCTGTTTTTT. This sequence encodes CASSLFAGGLTNTGELFF.

The rearrangement joins TRBV14 to TRBJ2-2, with D possibly TRBD1 on 6 matching bases. This CDR3 region has 16 residues. The V gene lost 2 bases and the J gene lost 4 bases, with 14 bases spanning the gap. The germline CDR1 and CDR2 sequences are SGHDN and FVKESK. As DNA, the CDR3 is TGTGCCAGCAGCCAAACAGGGTTCCTCGGCACCGGGGAGCTGTTTTTT. Translation: CASSQTGFLGTGELFF.